This T cell receptor (beta chain) appears in the sequencing data of a study of response to subunit inactivated influenza vaccine. General observations from the study: Authors suggested few new T cells are recruited by each seasonal influenza vaccination.

Using its own MiXCR run on the RT-PCR reads, TCRdb lists one record per CDR3 protein. The table shows hundreds of thousands of distinct CDR3 sequences, with 14% occurring only once. This clonotype has more than one count but fewer than ten. The antigen remains unidentified. Looked up from germline, CDR1 is SNHLY and CDR2 is FYNNEI. The CDR3 consists of 16 residues. With V trimmed by 6 bases and J by 0 bases, 7 bases remained unmatched. The sample here was PBMCs from blood, taken 14 to 15 days before vaccination. The TCR was taken from a man aged 45-65 years who received an inactivated influenza vaccine. This chain connects TRBV2 to TRBJ2-7; 11 positions match TRBD1. The CDR3 sequence: CASSVGTGGSSYEQYF. The CDR3 region has the DNA TGTGCCAGCAGCGTGGGGACAGGGGGGAGCTCCTACGAGCAGTACTTC. Full variable domain (outside the CDR3, taken from reference TRBV2 and TRBJ2-7): EPEVTQTPSHQVTQMGQEVILRCVPISNHLYFYWYRQILGQKVEFLVSFYNNEISEKSEIFDDQFSVERPDGSNFTLKIRSTKLEDSAMYFCASSVGTGGSSYEQYFGPGTRLTVT.